This is a list of T cell receptor beta chains from one sample in a study of regulatory T cells in long-lasting Graves disease. TCRdb re-called the multiplex PCR reads through MiXCR, storing one row per CDR3 protein. The sample records 500,000 to 700,000 distinct CDR3 sequences, roughly 16% being singletons. This same sample was also taken into another study, of T cells in Graves' hyperthyroidism and ophthalmopathy.

The sample here was peripheral blood mononuclear cells (PBMCs), taken at new diagnosis, from a patient treated with antithyroid drugs. The receptors were gathered from a woman in her twenties or thirties with Graves disease. The CDR3 runs from the conserved cysteine through the conserved F or W. Fields, in order: V gene, clone size, D gene, J gene, CDR3 protein, CDR3 DNA. D genes are given only for firm matches. Clone sizes are given selectively: once, few, many, or a class where the clone is expanded.

TRBV28	many	-	TRBJ1-1	CASTLTPAVSFF	TGTGCCAGCACCCTTACCCCGGCGGTGTCTTTCTTT
TRBV6-1	many	-	TRBJ1-6	CASSTTGGSSPLHF	TGTGCCAGCAGTACGACAGGAGGAAGTTCACCCCTCCACTTT
TRBV29-1	few	TRBD1	TRBJ1-2	CSANLRDRAGYTF	TGCAGCGCCAACCTCCGGGACAGGGCTGGCTACACCTTC
TRBV11-2	many	-	TRBJ1-1	CASSQEAGTYTEAFF	TGTGCCAGCAGCCAAGAAGCAGGGACGTACACTGAAGCTTTCTTT
TRBV28	many	-	TRBJ1-3	CASSLSAAGVGNTIYF	TGTGCCAGCAGTTTATCTGCCGCGGGGGTTGGAAACACCATATATTTT
TRBV7-2	-	-	TRBJ1-5	CASSLANSQPQHF	TGTGCCAGCAGCTTAGCGAATTCCCAGCCCCAGCATTTT
TRBV29-1	-	-	TRBJ1-2	CSGQGSGYGYTF	TGCAGCGGCCAAGGTTCGGGCTATGGCTACACCTTC
TRBV3-1	-	-	TRBJ1-2	CASSLIRDGYAF	TGTGCCAGCAGCCTAATACGGGATGGCTACGCCTTC
TRBV20-1	many	TRBD1	TRBJ1-2	CSAREGQKTNGYTF	TGCAGTGCTAGGGAGGGACAGAAAACTAATGGCTACACCTTC
TRBV14	few	-	TRBJ2-7	CASSLLSRAYEQYF	TGTGCCAGCAGCCTACTTTCGAGGGCCTACGAGCAGTACTTC
TRBV6-2/TRBV6-3	many	TRBD1	TRBJ1-1	CASSYGGTGTEAFF	TGTGCCAGCAGTTATGGGGGGACAGGCACTGAAGCTTTCTTT
TRBV28	many	-	TRBJ2-1	CASSLRQAGYNEQFF	TGTGCCAGCAGTTTGAGACAGGCGGGCTACAATGAGCAGTTCTTC
TRBV2	many	-	TRBJ2-2	CASRRGGELFF	TGTGCCAGCCGAAGGGGCGGGGAGCTGTTTTTT
TRBV20-1	-	TRBD2	TRBJ2-5	CSARLAGGIQETQYF	TGCAGTGCTAGACTAGCGGGAGGAATACAAGAGACCCAGTACTTC
TRBV27	-	-	TRBJ1-6	CASSAQIPHLSSYSLSPLHF	TGTGCCAGCAGTGCCCAAATCCCCCACCTCTCCTCCTACTCGCTATCACCCCTCCACTTT
TRBV7-3	many	-	TRBJ1-6	CASSLGGPGSPLHF	TGTGCCAGCAGCTTAGGGGGGCCGGGGTCACCCCTCCACTTT
TRBV28	many	-	TRBJ2-2	CASRGTNTGELFF	TGTGCCAGCAGAGGGACCAACACCGGGGAGCTGTTTTTT
TRBV24-1	-	TRBD1	TRBJ1-5	CATGPGQGNQPQHF	TGTGCCACAGGACCGGGACAGGGGAATCAGCCCCAGCATTTT
TRBV18	-	TRBD1	TRBJ1-6	CASSPQGQDSPLHF	TGTGCCAGCTCACCACAGGGACAGGATTCACCCCTCCACTTT
TRBV2	few	TRBD2	TRBJ2-7	CASRVDGGSSYEQYF	TGTGCCAGCAGGGTGGACGGGGGGAGCTCCTACGAGCAGTACTTC
TRBV5-4	many	TRBD1	TRBJ2-7	CASSLGRDRESEQYF	TGTGCCAGCAGCTTGGGCCGGGACAGGGAATCCGAGCAGTACTTC
TRBV7-6	many	-	TRBJ2-3	CASSLGALGGTDTQYF	TGTGCCAGCAGCTTAGGGGCCTTGGGAGGCACAGATACGCAGTATTTT
TRBV5-1	few	TRBD2	TRBJ2-3	CASSLLRLAADTQYF	TGCGCCAGCAGCCTCCTAAGACTAGCAGCAGATACGCAGTATTTT
TRBV5-1	-	TRBD1	TRBJ2-7	CASSKDRYEGAVQYF	TGCGCCAGCAGCAAGGATCGGTACGAGGGGGCGGTGCAGTACTTC